The clone carrying this TCR beta chain has a handful of counts. Its specificity is not known. Purified naive CD4+ T cells were depleted of CD25+ Tregs. This CDR3 has 12 amino acids. Trimming took off 4 bases at V and 1 base at J, with 4 bases between the two ends. Adaptor-ligated barcode primers were used to amplify TRBV12-4/TRBJ1-2 clonotypes. One entry per CDR3 protein, called by TCRdb with MiXCR from the multiplex PCR reads. The sample holds about 2,000 distinct CDR3 sequences; over 1% are singletons and the top ten take roughly 18%. The study's findings and limits: In terms of TCR gene usage, tumor memory CD4+ T cells clustered together with blood and lymph node memory CD4+ cells, as well as with lymph node naive CD4+ cells.

The chain is built from TRBV12-3 or TRBV12-4 and TRBJ1-2; the D is unclear. The clonotype was recovered from a female donor with breast cancer. The sequencing input was naive CD4+ T cells sorted from blood. Specified subset: naive CD4+ T cells, CD4+CD45RA+CD25-. The CDR3 DNA reads TGTGCCAGCAGTTCCTATAACTATGGCTACACCTTC. Translating gives CASSSYNYGYTF.